This is a list of T cell receptor beta chains from one sample in a study of blood T cell repertoires in COVID-19. The data were produced by immunoSEQ multiplex PCR, yet TCRdb's version contains in-frame clones alone and is incomplete. The sample records fewer than 200,000 clones, approximately 79% being singletons. The sequenced material came from PBMCs or T cells enriched from blood (not recorded which). The receptor set was obtained from a man between 50 and 59 years old who had recovered from COVID-19. The CDR3 runs from the conserved cysteine through the conserved F or W. A D gene is named only where the DNA matches it firmly. Rows give clone size only sometimes, using once, few, many, or a class for an expanded clone.

V: TRBV6-2/TRBV6-3; size: many; J: TRBJ1-1; D: TRBD1; DNA: TGTGCCAGCAGTTACAGCGGACAGGGGGCGGCTTTCTTT; CDR3: CASSYSGQGAAFF
V: TRBV30; size: .; J: TRBJ1-6; D: .; DNA: TGTGCTCGGAGCGAGAGGGAAAGCTATAATTCACCCCTCCACTTT; CDR3: CARSERESYNSPLHF
V: TRBV2; size: .; J: TRBJ1-2; D: TRBD1; DNA: TGTGCCAGCAGTGAGGGTCAGGGGGCGTTCGGCTACACCTTC; CDR3: CASSEGQGAFGYTF
V: TRBV9; size: few; J: TRBJ1-3; D: .; DNA: TGTGCCAGCAGCCTTACGGGGGAGGCGGGAAACACCATATATTTT; CDR3: CASSLTGEAGNTIYF
V: TRBV6-5; size: .; J: TRBJ2-3; D: .; DNA: TGTGCCAGCAGTTACCTGGGGGCCGATACGCAGTATTTT; CDR3: CASSYLGADTQYF
V: TRBV7-3; size: once; J: TRBJ1-2; D: TRBD1; DNA: TGTGCCAGCAGCCAGACGGGACAGGGGTATGGCTACACCTTC; CDR3: CASSQTGQGYGYTF
V: TRBV7-2; size: .; J: TRBJ1-2; D: TRBD1; DNA: TGTGCCAGCAGCCCACAGACAGGGCTAAACTATGGCTACACCTTC; CDR3: CASSPQTGLNYGYTF
V: TRBV18; size: .; J: TRBJ2-1; D: .; DNA: TGTGCCAGCTCACCAGACGGGAATGAGCAGTTCTTC; CDR3: CASSPDGNEQFF
V: TRBV7-9; size: once; J: TRBJ2-5; D: TRBD1; DNA: TGTGCCAGCAGCTTAGGAACAGGGGGAGAGACCCAGTACTTC; CDR3: CASSLGTGGETQYF
V: TRBV13; size: .; J: TRBJ2-7; D: .; DNA: TGTGCCAGCAGCTCGACAGGTATGTCCTACGAGCAGTACTTC; CDR3: CASSSTGMSYEQYF
V: TRBV12-5; size: .; J: TRBJ1-1; D: .; DNA: TGTGCTAGTGGTTTGACCCCAGGGAACACTGAAGCTTTCTTT; CDR3: CASGLTPGNTEAFF